The clone carrying this TCR beta chain was counted between two and nine times. The sample originates from a study of T-cell reconstitution after alpha-beta-depleted transplantation in children. The CDR3 is made up of 17 amino acids. The V and J ends lost 0 bases and 0 bases, in that order; junction bases with no gene match: 4. The germline gives CDR1 SGHRS, CDR2 YFSETQ. Construction of the TCRbeta library involved unique molecular identifiers. TCRdb analysed the PCR reads with MiXCR anew, one entry per CDR3 protein. The sample has about 360,000 distinct CDR3 sequences, roughly 15% seen once. Sequenced material: PBMCs, taken from the stem cell graft. The rearrangement uses TRBV5-1 and TRBJ1-4; TRBD1 matches 8 bases. This TCR derives from a human donor who donated a stem cell graft to a child with Fanconi anemia. The CDR3 DNA reads TGCGCCAGCAGCTTGGGACAGGGGATGGCAACTAATGAAAAACTGTTTTTT. The encoded protein is CASSLGQGMATNEKLFF.